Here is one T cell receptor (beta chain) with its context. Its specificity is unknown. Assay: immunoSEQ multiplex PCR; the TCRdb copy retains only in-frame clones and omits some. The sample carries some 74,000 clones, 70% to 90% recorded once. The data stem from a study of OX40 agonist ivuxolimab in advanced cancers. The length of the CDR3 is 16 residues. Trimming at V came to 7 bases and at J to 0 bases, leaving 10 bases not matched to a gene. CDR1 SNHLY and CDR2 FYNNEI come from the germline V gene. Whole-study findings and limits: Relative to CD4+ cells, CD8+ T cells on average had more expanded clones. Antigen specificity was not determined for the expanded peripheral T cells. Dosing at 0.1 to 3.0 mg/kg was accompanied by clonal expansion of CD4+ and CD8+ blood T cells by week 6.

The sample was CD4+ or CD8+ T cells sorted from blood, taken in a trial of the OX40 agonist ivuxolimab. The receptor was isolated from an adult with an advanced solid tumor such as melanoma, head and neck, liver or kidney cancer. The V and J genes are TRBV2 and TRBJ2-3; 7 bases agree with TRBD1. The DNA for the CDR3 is TGTGCCAGCACCGTAGACAGGGCTGCTAGCACAGATACGCAGTATTTT. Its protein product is CASTVDRAASTDTQYF.